This T cell receptor beta chain appears in the sequencing data of a study of T-cell memory formation after mild COVID-19. Findings and caveats of the study: Later expanders leaned CD4+, whereas clones that contracted between day 15 and 85 were balanced CD4/CD8.

This CDR3 contains 13 residues. Germline CDR1 DFQATT, CDR2 SNEGSKA (reference sequence). V lost 6 bases and J lost 2; bases outside the gene matches: 4. TCRdb reprocessed the 5' RACE reads with MiXCR, giving one entry per CDR3 protein. The sample carries about 270,000 distinct CDR3 sequences, roughly 17% recorded once. This clonotype was detected only a few times. The antigen is unknown. The V gene is TRBV20-1, the J gene TRBJ1-3, with 7 nucleotides matching TRBD1. Sequences were obtained from PBMCs or a T cell subset sorted from them (not recorded which). The origin of this receptor is a man between 18 and 35 years old who had mild COVID-19 (a few samples of this study predate the infection). Cell type and time point are not known. The CDR3 bases are TGCAGTGCCGACAGGGAGACTGGAAACACCATATATTTT. Amino acids: CSADRETGNTIYF.